The T cell receptor (beta chain) described here comes from a study of blood T cell repertoires in COVID-19. Background on the study: T cells, B-cell-depleted T cells, or PBMCs provided the cDNA or gDNA that served as material.

In its sample, this clone was seen once. Per the original data handling: Estimated nucleated cell counts came from reference gene primer amplification. Libraries were prepared by immunoSEQ multiplex PCR; TCRdb keeps only in-frame clonotypes and omits some of them. V and J calls and clone size are as listed in that table; D and trimming were resolved from the DNA. The sample lists some 270,000 clones, 80% to 90% occurring once. Sequencing was carried out using peripheral blood. The origin of this receptor is a woman aged 70-85 years with acute or convalescent COVID-19.

CDR3 sequence reads: CASSLWSGMNTEAFF. The CDR3 DNA is TGTGCCAGCAGCTTGTGGAGTGGCATGAACACTGAAGCTTTCTTT. The chain combines TRBV7-9 with TRBJ1-1; D remains unclear. This CDR3 has 15 residues. CDR1 SEHNR and CDR2 FQNEAQ come from the germline V gene (reference sequence). V lost 3 bases to trimming and J lost 0 bases, with 11 bases between them.